This TCR beta chain emerged from a study of shared clonotypes between healthy human individuals. For the study at large: Ranging from 18 to 49 in age, donors were a couple of women and a few men.

The study's findings and limits: Larger estimated richness was generally recorded for naive subsets relative to memory subsets.

CDR3 length: 17 residues. Trimming cost V 0 bases and J 5 bases; bases outside gene matches: 11. Germline lookup yields CDR1 SGHRS and CDR2 YFSETQ. Remarks on this clone: The antigen remains undetermined.

Assay used: immunoSEQ multiplex PCR; TCRdb lists only in-frame clones, some missing. This sample has 1,400,000 or so clones; around 98.5% occur once, and the top ten carry around 0.33%. Sequenced: naive CD4+ T cells sorted from blood. Subset described: CD45RA+ positively selected. The chain joins TRBV5-1 to TRBJ2-1; the match to TRBD2 covers 7 bases. The TCR originated in a man aged 30-40 years in good health. DNA for the CDR3: TGCGCCAGCAGCTTGGAACATTCGCCTAGCGGACACAATGAGCAGTTCTTC. Protein product: CASSLEHSPSGHNEQFF. Looking up the rest from reference TRBV5-1 and TRBJ2-1 gives the full variable domain: KAGVTQTPRYLIKTRGQQVTLSCSPISGHRSVSWYQQTPGQGLQFLFEYFSETQRNKGNFPGRFSGRQFSNSRSEMNVSTLELGDSALYLCASSLEHSPSGHNEQFFGPGTRLTVL.